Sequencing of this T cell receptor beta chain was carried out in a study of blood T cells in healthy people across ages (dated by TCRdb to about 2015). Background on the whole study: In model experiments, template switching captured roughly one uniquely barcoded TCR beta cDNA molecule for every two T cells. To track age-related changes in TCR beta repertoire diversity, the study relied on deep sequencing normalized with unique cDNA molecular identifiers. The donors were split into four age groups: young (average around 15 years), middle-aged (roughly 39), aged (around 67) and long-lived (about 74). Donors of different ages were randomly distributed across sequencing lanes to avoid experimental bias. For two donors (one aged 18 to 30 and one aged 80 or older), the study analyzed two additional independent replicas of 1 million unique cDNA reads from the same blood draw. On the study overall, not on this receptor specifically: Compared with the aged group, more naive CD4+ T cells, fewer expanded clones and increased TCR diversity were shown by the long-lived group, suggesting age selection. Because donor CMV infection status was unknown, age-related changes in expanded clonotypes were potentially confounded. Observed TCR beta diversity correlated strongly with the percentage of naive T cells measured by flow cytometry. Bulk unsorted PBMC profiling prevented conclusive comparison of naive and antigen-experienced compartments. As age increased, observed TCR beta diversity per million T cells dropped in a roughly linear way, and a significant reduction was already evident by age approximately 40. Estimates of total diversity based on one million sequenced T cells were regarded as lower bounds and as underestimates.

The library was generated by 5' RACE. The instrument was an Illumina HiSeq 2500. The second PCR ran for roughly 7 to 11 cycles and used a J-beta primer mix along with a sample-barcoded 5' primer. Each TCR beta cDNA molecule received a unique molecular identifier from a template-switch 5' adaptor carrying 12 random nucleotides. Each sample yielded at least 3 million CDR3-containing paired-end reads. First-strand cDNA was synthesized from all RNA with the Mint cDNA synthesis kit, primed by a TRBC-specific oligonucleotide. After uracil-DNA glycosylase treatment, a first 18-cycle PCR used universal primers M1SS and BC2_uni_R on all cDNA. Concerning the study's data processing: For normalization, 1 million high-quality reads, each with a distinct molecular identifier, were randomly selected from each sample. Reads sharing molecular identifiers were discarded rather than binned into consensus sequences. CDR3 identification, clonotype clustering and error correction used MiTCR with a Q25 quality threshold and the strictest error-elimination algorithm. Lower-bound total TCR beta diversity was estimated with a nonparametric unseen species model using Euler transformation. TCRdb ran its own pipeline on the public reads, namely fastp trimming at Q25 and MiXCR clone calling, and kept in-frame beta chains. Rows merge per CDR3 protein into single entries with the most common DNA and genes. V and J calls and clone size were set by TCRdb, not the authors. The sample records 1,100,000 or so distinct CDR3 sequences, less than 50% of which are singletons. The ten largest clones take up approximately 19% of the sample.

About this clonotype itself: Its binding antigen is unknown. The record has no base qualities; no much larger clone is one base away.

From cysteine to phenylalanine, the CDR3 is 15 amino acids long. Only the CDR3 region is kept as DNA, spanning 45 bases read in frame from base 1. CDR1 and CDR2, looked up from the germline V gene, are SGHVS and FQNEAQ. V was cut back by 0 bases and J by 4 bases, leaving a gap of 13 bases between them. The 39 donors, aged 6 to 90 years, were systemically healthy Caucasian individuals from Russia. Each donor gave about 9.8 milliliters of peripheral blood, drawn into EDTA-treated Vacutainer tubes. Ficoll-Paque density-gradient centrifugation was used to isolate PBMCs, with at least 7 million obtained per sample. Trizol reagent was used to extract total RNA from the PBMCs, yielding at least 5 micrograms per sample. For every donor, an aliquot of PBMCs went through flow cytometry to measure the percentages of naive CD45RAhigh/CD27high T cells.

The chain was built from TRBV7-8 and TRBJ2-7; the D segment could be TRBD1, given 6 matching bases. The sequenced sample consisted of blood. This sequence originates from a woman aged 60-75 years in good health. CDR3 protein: CASSLALRQDYEQYF. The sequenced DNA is TGTGCCAGCAGCTTAGCGCTGAGACAGGATTACGAGCAGTACTTC.